These T cell receptor beta chains were read from a single sample in a study of blood T cell repertoires in COVID-19. The data were produced by immunoSEQ multiplex PCR, yet TCRdb's version contains in-frame clones alone and is incomplete. The sample has 200,000 or so clones, 80% to 90% seen once; the top ten hold 2.5% to 3.5%. Sample: peripheral blood. These receptor sequences come from a man aged 60 to 69 with acute or convalescent COVID-19. Both conserved end residues are part of each CDR3. D genes are given only for firm matches. Rows give clone size only sometimes, using once, few, many, or a class for an expanded clone.

J gene | clone size | D gene | V gene | CDR3 DNA | CDR3 protein
TRBJ2-1 | . | TRBD1 | TRBV4-3 | TGCGCCAGCAGCCAGAATTACCGGGACAGGGGGGTGGGTGAGCAGTTCTTC | CASSQNYRDRGVGEQFF
TRBJ2-7 | . | . | TRBV9 | TGTGCCAGCAGCACCACCGGACAGCTGTACGAGCAGTACTTC | CASSTTGQLYEQYF
TRBJ2-3 | . | TRBD2 | TRBV25-1 | TGTGCCAGCAGTGAAGGGACTATCATTGATACGCAGTATTTT | CASSEGTIIDTQYF
TRBJ1-5 | few | . | TRBV3-1/TRBV3-2 | TGTGCCAGCAGCCCCGGTGTGGATCAGCCCCAGCATTTT | CASSPGVDQPQHF
TRBJ1-1 | . | . | TRBV15 | TGTGCCACCAGCAGAGGGGGGGGCACTGAAGCTTTCTTT | CATSRGGGTEAFF
TRBJ2-1 | . | . | TRBV10-3 | TGTGCCATCAGTGAGCAACATCCCAACAATGAGCAGTTCTTC | CAISEQHPNNEQFF
TRBJ1-1 | . | TRBD1 | TRBV7-2 | TGTGCCAGCAGCAGACTGGGGACAGGGGGCGCCGGGATGAACACTGAAGCTTTCTTT | CASSRLGTGGAGMNTEAFF
TRBJ2-2 | . | TRBD1 | TRBV6-6 | TGTGCCAGCATTACCGGGACAGGGGCTCCCGGGGAGCTGTTTTTT | CASITGTGAPGELFF
TRBJ1-5 | . | TRBD1 | TRBV3-1/TRBV3-2 | TGTGCCAGCAGCCAATCGGGCAGGGGGCGCGTTTTGGGTCAGCCCCAGCATTTT | CASSQSGRGRVLGQPQHF
TRBJ1-4 | . | TRBD1 | TRBV7-6 | TGTGCCAGCAGCCCGGGGACAGCTCTTAATGAAAAACTGTTTTTT | CASSPGTALNEKLFF
TRBJ1-1 | . | . | TRBV28 | TGTGCCAGCAGTTTACGGAGGGAACTTAACACTGAAGCTTTCTTT | CASSLRRELNTEAFF
TRBJ1-4 | . | . | TRBV5-1 | TGCGCCAGCAGCCCTCAAGGGGTCCTCCGGGAAAAACTGTTTTTT | CASSPQGVLREKLFF
TRBJ2-1 | . | . | TRBV9 | TGTGCCAGCACCCGGGGGGCCTTCAATGAGCAGTTCTTC | CASTRGAFNEQFF
TRBJ2-5 | . | . | TRBV7-2 | TGTGCCAGCAGCCCCGGAGGGACAGCCCAAGAGACCCAGTACTTC | CASSPGGTAQETQYF
TRBJ2-3 | . | TRBD2 | TRBV2 | TGTGCCAGCAGTGAATATGGACTAGGTTCTAGCACAGATACGCAGTATTTT | CASSEYGLGSSTDTQYF
TRBJ2-1 | once | . | TRBV5-1 | TGCGCCAGCAGCTTGGCGTCCCACAATGAGCAGTTCTTC | CASSLASHNEQFF
TRBJ1-1 | . | . | TRBV3-1/TRBV3-2 | TGTGCCAGCAGCAACAGGGTCACTGAAGCTTTCTTT | CASSNRVTEAFF
TRBJ2-4 | . | TRBD1 | TRBV28 | TGTGCCAGCAGTTTATGGCGGCAGGGGGCGACCAAAAACATTCAGTACTTC | CASSLWRQGATKNIQYF
TRBJ2-7 | . | . | TRBV12-3/TRBV12-4 | TGTGCCAGCAGTGAGACCTACGAGCAGTACTTC | CASSETYEQYF
TRBJ2-1 | . | TRBD2 | TRBV7-6 | TGTGCCAGCAGCTCGGGACTAGCGGGGAGGGTGAATGAGCAGTTCTTC | CASSSGLAGRVNEQFF
TRBJ2-5 | . | . | TRBV7-5 | TGTGTCAGGCCTGCCCGGGACAGCGGGGAGACCCAGTACTTC | CVRPARDSGETQYF
TRBJ2-7 | . | . | TRBV7-3 | TGTGCCAGCAGCCCGGGGGTGGCAGGAGGAGGGTACGAGCAGTACTTC | CASSPGVAGGGYEQYF
TRBJ2-1 | . | . | TRBV18 | TGTGCCAGCTCCGGCCCCCTTGTTAGCGGCCTAAGCTCCTACAATGAGCAGTTCTTC | CASSGPLVSGLSSYNEQFF
TRBJ2-7 | . | TRBD1 | TRBV28 | TGTGCCAGCAGTTTACGGACAGGGCGCTACGAGCAGTACTTC | CASSLRTGRYEQYF
TRBJ1-6 | . | . | TRBV11-3 | TGTGCCAGCAGCTTGGGGCAGCTCAATTCACCCCTCCACTTT | CASSLGQLNSPLHF
TRBJ2-2 | . | TRBD2 | TRBV6-4 | TGTGCCAGCAGTGTACTAGCGGGAGTCACCGGGGAGCTGTTTTTT | CASSVLAGVTGELFF
TRBJ2-7 | . | . | TRBV19 | TGTGCCAGTAGCTCGACACCTCGGGAGCAGTACTTC | CASSSTPREQYF
TRBJ2-2 | . | . | TRBV30 | TGTGCCTGGAGGCCGGGTCCGTACACCGGGGAGCTGTTTTTT | CAWRPGPYTGELFF
TRBJ2-2 | . | TRBD2 | TRBV11-2 | TGTGCCAGCAGCTTAGATGGGCTAGCGGGAGGGTCCGGGGAGCTGTTTTTT | CASSLDGLAGGSGELFF
TRBJ2-1 | . | TRBD1 | TRBV7-9 | TGTGCCAGCAGCGCCATCGACAGGGGGCAACACAATGAGCAGTTCTTC | CASSAIDRGQHNEQFF
TRBJ2-7 | . | TRBD1 | TRBV20-1 | TGCAGTGCTAGTGTAGGGACAGCCTGGGAGCAGTACTTC | CSASVGTAWEQYF
TRBJ1-5 | . | TRBD1 | TRBV5-1 | TGCGCCAGCAGCTACGGACAGGGGGGACTGCCCCAGCATTTT | CASSYGQGGLPQHF
TRBJ1-5 | . | . | TRBV6-1 | TGTGCCAGCAGTGAAAGGGGAACGGGCAATCAGCCCCAGCATTTT | CASSERGTGNQPQHF
TRBJ2-1 | few | . | TRBV7-3 | TGTGCCAGCAGCTTCGGGAGCCTCAATGAGCAGTTCTTC | CASSFGSLNEQFF
TRBJ2-7 | . | TRBD1 | TRBV4-1 | TGCGCCAGCAGCCAAGAGGACAGGGGAAACTACGAGCAGTACTTC | CASSQEDRGNYEQYF
TRBJ2-7 | once | . | TRBV29-1 | TGCAGCGCCTTGGAGGGGGCGCGCGAGCAGTACTTC | CSALEGAREQYF